This TCR beta chain was recovered during a study of shared clonotypes between healthy human individuals. TCRdb's copy holds only in-frame clones and misses some; the assay was immunoSEQ multiplex PCR. Among some 2,000,000 clones, around 95% were seen once, and the ten largest hold approximately 0.13%. Investigators divided CD4+ cells into CD45RA+ naive and CD45RA-negative memory subsets. The receptor's source is a young man in good health. Sequencing was done on a sample of naive CD4+ T cells sorted from blood. Documented subset: CD45RA+ positively selected.

The CDR3 sequence is CASSQGGTVNTEAFF. DNA for the CDR3: TGTGCCAGTAGTCAAGGTGGGACGGTGAACACTGAAGCTTTCTTT. The genes are TRBV19 and TRBJ1-1, with a tentative D call TRBD1 (5 bases). CDR3 length: 15 amino acids. Deletions cut 5 bases from V and 0 bases from J, with 13 bases between. The V gene's germline CDR1 is LNHDA and CDR2 SQIVND (reference sequence).